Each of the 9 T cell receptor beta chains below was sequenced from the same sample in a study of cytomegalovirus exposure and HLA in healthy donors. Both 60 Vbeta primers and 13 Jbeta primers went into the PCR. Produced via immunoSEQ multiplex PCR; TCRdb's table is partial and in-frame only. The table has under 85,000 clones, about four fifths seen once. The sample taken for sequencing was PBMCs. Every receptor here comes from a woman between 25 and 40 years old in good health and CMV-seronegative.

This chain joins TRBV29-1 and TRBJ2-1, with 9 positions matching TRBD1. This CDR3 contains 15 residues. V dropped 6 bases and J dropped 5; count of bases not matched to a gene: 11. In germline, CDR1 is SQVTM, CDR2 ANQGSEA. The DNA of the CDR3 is TGCAGCGTGTGCTTGGACAGGGGCTTTAACAATGAGCAGTTCTTC. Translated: CSVCLDRGFNNEQFF.

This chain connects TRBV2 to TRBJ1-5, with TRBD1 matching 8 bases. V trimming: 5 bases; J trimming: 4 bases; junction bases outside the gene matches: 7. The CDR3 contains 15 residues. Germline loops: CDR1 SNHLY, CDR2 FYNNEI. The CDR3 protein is CASSPRQGRNQPQHF. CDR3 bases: TGTGCCAGCAGTCCCCGACAGGGGAGGAATCAGCCCCAGCATTTT.

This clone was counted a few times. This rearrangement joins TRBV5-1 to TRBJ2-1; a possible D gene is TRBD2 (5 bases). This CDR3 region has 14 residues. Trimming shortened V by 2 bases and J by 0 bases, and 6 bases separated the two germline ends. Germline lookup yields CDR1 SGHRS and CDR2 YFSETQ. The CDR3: CASSFEGSYNEQFF. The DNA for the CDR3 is TGCGCCAGCAGCTTCGAGGGCTCCTACAATGAGCAGTTCTTC.

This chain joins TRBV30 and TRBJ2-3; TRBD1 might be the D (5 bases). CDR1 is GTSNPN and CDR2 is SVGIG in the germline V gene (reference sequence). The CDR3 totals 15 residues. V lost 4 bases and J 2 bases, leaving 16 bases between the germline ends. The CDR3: CAWNPIDRNTDTQYF. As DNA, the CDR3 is TGTGCCTGGAACCCAATCGACAGAAACACAGATACGCAGTATTTT.

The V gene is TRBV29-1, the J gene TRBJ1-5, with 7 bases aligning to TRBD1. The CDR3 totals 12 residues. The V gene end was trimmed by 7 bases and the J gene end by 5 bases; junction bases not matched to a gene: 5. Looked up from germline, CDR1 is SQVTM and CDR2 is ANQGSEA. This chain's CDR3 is CSARDSDQPQHF. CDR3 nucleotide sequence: TGCAGCGCCCGGGACAGTGATCAGCCCCAGCATTTT.

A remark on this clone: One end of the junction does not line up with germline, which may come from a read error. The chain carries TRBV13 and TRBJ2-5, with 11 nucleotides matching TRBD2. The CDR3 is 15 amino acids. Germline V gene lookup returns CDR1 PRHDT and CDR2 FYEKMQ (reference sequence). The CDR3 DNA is TGTGCCAGCAGTTTAGCGGGGGGGACACAAGAGACCCAGTACTTC. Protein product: CASSLAGGTQETQYF.

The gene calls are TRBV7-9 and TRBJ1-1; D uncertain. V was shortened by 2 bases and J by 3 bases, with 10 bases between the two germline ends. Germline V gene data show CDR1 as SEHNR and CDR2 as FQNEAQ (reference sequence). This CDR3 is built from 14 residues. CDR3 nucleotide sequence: TGTGCCAGCAGCTTACCCCCCGCGCACACTGAAGCTTTCTTT. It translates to CASSLPPAHTEAFF.

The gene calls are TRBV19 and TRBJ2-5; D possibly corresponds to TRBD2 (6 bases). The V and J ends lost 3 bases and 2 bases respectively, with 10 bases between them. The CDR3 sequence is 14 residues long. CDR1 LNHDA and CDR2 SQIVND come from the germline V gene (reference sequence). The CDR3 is CASSMEGRQETQYF. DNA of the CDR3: TGTGCCAGTAGTATGGAGGGACGGCAAGAGACCCAGTACTTC.

This CDR3 is CASSVGTDRYNSPLHF. Written as DNA, the CDR3 is TGTGCCAGCAGTGTCGGGACAGACCGATATAATTCACCCCTCCACTTT. The chain joins TRBV6-1 to TRBJ1-6, with 7 positions matching TRBD1. The CDR3 loop spans 16 amino acids. CDR1 and CDR2 (germline): MNHNS, SASEGT. Trimming removed 4 bases from V and 4 bases from J; junction bases left unmatched: 7.